This TCR beta chain was sequenced during a study of control samples from healthy donors and cancer patients. Of note for this clone: The identical CDR3 is also encoded by other nucleotide sequences in the sample.

The V gene's germline CDR1 is LNHDA and CDR2 SQIVND (reference sequence). V was clipped by 5 bases and J by 2 bases, with 7 bases between them. This CDR3 spans 13 amino acids. Only in-frame clones appear in the TCRdb table, and some are missing; sequencing was by immunoSEQ multiplex PCR. Of about 140,000 clones listed, approximately 91% were seen once; the top ten hold around 10%. This TCR came from a woman aged 25 to 45 in good health. V gene TRBV19 combines with J gene TRBJ1-5; D is ambiguous. The sequenced sample consisted of blood. The CDR3 spells CASSGTGNQPQHF. Here the CDR3 DNA reads TGTGCCAGTAGTGGTACCGGCAATCAGCCCCAGCATTTT.